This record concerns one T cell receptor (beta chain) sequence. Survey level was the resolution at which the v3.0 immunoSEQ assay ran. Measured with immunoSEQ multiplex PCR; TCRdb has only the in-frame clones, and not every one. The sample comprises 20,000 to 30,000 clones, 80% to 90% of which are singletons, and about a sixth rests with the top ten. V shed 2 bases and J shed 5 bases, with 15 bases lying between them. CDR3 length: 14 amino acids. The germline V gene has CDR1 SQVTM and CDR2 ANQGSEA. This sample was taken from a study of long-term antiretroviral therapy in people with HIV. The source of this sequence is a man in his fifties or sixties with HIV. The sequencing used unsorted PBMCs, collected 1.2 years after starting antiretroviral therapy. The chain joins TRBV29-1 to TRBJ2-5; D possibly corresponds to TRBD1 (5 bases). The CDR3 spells CSVEFLGAWETQYF. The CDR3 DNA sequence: TGCAGCGTTGAATTTCTAGGGGCCTGGGAGACCCAGTACTTC.